This TCR beta chain was sequenced for a study of human T cells and chemical hapten exposure. TCRdb processed the RACE reads anew with MiXCR; each CDR3 protein has one entry. Here the sample spans under 300,000 distinct CDR3 sequences, almost 8% being singletons. This clonotype occurred a few times. Its antigen is not identified. Specified time point: pre-sensitization, week 0. Treatment described: therapeutic diphenylcyclopropenone sensitization with weekly scalp DPC. V gave up 1 base and J gave up 10 bases; unmatched junction bases: 5. The CDR3 runs 13 residues. Findings of the study overall: The study found that DPC sensitization did not change TCRs above 1 in 1000 frequency. Given that the donors had alopecia, their immune response may differ from that seen in healthy people.

Sample: whole blood, taken in connection with sensitization to the hapten diphenylcyclopropenone (DPC). The TCR comes from a man aged 18 to 35 with alopecia areata. Some clones in this sample may be carry-over from other donors' samples. The chain joins TRBV12-3 or TRBV12-4 to TRBJ1-2, with 8 bases that match TRBD1. The CDR3: CASSLGQGMAYTF. In nucleotides, the CDR3 is TGTGCCAGCAGTTTAGGACAGGGGATGGCCTACACCTTC.